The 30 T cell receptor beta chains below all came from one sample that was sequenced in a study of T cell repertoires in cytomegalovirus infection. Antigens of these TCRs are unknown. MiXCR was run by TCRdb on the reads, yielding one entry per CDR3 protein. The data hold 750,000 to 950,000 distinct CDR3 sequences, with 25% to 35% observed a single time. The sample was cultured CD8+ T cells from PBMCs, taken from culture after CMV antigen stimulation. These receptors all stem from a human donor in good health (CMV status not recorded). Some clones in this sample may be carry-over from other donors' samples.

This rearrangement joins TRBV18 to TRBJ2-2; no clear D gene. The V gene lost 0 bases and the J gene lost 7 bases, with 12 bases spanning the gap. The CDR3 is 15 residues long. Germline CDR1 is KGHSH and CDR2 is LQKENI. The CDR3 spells CASSPPGLIHGELFF. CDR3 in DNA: TGTGCCAGCTCACCACCAGGGCTCATACACGGGGAGCTGTTTTTT.

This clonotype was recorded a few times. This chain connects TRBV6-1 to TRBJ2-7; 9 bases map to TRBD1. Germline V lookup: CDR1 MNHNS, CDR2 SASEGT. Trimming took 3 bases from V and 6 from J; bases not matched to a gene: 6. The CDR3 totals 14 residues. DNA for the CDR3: TGTGCCAGCAGTGACCCGGGACAGGGTGCCGAGCAGTACGTC. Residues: CASSDPGQGAEQYV.

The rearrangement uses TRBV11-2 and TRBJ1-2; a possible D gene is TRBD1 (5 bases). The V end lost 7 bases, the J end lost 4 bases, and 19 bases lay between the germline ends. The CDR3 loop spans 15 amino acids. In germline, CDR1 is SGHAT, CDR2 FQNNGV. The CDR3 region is CASTPGQGRAYGYTF. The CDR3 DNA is TGTGCCAGCACTCCCGGCCAGGGCCGGGCCTATGGCTACACCTTC.

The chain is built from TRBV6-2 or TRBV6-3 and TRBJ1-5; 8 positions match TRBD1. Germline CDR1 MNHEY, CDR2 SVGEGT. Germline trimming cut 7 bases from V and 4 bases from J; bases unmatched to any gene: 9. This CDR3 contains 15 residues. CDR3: CASTRQGTYNQPQHF. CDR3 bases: TGTGCCAGCACACGACAGGGGACCTATAATCAGCCCCAGCATTTT.

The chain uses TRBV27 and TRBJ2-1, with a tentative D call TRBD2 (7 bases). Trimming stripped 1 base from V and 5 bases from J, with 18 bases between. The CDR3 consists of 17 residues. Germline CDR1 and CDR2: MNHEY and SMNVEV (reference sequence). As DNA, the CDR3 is TGTGCCAGCAGTTTATTCATGGGGGGGGGCTCGGACAATGAGCAGTTCTTC. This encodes CASSLFMGGGSDNEQFF.

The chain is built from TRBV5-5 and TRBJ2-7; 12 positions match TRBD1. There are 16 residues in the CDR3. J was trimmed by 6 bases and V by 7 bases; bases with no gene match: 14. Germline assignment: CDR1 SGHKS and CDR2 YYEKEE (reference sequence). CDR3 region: CASASYYGTGGSEQYF. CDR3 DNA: TGTGCCAGCGCTTCGTATTATGGGACAGGGGGCTCCGAGCAGTACTTC.

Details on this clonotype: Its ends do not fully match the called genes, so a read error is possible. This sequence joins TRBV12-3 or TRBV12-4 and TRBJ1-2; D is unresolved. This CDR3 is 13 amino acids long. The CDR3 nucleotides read TGTGCCAGCAGTTTAGCACAGAATTATGTCTACACCTTC. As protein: CASSLAQNYVYTF.

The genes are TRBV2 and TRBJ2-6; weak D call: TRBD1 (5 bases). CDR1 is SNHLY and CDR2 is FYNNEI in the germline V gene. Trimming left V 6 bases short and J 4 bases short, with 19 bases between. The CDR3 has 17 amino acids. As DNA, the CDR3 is TGTGCCAGCAGGACAGTACAAGCCGTGGCAGGGGCCAACGTCCTGACTTTC. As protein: CASRTVQAVAGANVLTF.

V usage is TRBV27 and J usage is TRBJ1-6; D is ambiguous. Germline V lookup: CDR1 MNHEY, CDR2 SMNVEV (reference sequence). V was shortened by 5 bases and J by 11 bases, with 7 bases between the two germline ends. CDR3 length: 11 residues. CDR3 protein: CASSDGTPLHF. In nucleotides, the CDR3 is TGTGCCAGCAGTGATGGGACACCCCTCCACTTT.

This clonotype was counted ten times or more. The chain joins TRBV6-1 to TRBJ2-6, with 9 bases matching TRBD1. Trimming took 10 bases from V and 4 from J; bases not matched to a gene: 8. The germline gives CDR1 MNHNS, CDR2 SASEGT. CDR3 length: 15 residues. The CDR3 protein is CATATGGSGANVLTF. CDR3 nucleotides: TGTGCCACCGCGACAGGGGGTTCGGGGGCCAACGTCCTGACTTTC.

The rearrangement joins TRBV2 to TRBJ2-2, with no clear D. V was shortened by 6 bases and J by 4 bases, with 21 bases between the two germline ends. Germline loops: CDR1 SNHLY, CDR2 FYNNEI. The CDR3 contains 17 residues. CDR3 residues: CASRRRFGVEGTGELFF. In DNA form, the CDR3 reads TGTGCCAGCAGGCGCAGGTTTGGGGTCGAAGGCACCGGGGAGCTGTTTTTT.

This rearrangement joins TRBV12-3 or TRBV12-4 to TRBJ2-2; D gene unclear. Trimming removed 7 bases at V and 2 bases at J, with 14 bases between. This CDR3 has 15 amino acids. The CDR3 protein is CASNFYWGNTGELFF. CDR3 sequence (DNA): TGTGCCAGCAATTTTTACTGGGGAAACACCGGGGAGCTGTTTTTT.

The CDR3 DNA follows: TGCGCCAGCAGCCAGCGACCTGGCGGCACTGAAGCTTTCTTT. This codes for CASSQRPGGTEAFF. The chain combines TRBV4-1 with TRBJ1-1, with D hard to call. CDR1 MGHRA and CDR2 YSYEKL come from the germline V gene. V lost 3 bases and J 4 bases, leaving 12 bases between the germline ends. The CDR3 is made up of 14 amino acids.

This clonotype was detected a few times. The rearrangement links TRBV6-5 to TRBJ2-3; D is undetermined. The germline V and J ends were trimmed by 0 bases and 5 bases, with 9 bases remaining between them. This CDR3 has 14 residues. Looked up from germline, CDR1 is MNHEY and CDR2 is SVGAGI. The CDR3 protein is CASSYSKLEDTQYF. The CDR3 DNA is TGTGCCAGCAGTTACTCGAAGTTGGAAGATACGCAGTATTTT.

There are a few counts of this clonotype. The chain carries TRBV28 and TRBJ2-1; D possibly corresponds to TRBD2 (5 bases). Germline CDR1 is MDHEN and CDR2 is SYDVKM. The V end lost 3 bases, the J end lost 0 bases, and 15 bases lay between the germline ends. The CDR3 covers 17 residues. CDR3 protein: CASSFHSGESSYNEQFF. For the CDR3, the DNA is TGTGCCAGCAGTTTTCACAGTGGGGAGAGCTCCTACAATGAGCAGTTCTTC.

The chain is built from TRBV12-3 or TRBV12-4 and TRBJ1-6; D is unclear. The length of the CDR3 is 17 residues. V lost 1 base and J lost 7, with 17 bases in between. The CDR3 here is CASSLGRRRTENSPLHF. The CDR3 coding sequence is TGTGCCAGCAGTTTAGGACGGCGTCGAACCGAGAATTCACCCCTCCACTTT.

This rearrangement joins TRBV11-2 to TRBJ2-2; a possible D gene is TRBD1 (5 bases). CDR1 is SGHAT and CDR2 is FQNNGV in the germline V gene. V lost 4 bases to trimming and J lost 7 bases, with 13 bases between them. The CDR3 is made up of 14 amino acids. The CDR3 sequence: CASSWGLVGGELFF. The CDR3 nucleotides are TGTGCCAGCAGCTGGGGCCTAGTCGGCGGGGAGCTGTTTTTT.

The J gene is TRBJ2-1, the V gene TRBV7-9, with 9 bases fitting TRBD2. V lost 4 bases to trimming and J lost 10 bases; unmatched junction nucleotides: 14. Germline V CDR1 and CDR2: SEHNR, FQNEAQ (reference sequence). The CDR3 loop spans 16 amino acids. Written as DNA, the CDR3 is TGTGCCAGCAGCTCCGGGACTAGCCAGCTTTGGGGCGAGCAGTTCTTC. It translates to CASSSGTSQLWGEQFF.

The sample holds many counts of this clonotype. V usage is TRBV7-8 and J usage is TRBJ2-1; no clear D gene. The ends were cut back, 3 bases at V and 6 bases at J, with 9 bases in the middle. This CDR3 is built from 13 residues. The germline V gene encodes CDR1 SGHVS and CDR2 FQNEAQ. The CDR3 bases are TGTGCCAGCAGCTTTCAACTGTCCAATGAGCAGTTCTTC. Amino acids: CASSFQLSNEQFF.

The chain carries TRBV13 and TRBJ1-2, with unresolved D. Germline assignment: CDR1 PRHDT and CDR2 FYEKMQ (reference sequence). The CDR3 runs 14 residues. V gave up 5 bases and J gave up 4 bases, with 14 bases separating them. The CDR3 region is CASSKQGRGYGYTF. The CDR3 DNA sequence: TGTGCCAGCAGCAAACAAGGTCGGGGCTATGGCTACACCTTC. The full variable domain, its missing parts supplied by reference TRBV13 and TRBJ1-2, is AAGVIQSPRHLIKEKRETATLKCYPIPRHDTVYWYQQGPGQDPQFLISFYEKMQSDKGSIPDRFSAQQFSDYHSELNMSSLELGDSALYFCASSKQGRGYGYTFGSGTRLTVV.

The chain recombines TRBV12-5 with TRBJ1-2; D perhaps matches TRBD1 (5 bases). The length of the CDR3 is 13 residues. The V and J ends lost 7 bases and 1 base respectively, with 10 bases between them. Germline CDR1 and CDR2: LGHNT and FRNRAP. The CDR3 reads CASATGRNYGYTF. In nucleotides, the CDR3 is TGTGCTAGTGCTACAGGACGTAACTATGGCTACACCTTC.

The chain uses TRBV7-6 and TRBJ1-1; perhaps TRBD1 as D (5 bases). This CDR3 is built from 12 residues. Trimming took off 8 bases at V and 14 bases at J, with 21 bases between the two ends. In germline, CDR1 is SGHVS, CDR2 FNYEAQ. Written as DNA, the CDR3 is TGTGCCAGCCCGAACCGGGACGGAGAACAGTTCTTT. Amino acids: CASPNRDGEQFF. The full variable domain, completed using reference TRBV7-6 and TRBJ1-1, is GAGVSQSPRYKVTKRGQDVALRCDPISGHVSLYWYRQALGQGPEFLTYFNYEAQQDKSGLPNDRFSAERPEGSISTLTIQRTEQRDSAMYRCASPNRDGEQFFGQGTRLTVV.

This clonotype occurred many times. The CDR3 coding sequence is TGTGCCAGCAGTCCTGACGGCGGGGGTCCCTACAATGAGCAGTTCTTC. It translates to CASSPDGGGPYNEQFF. This chain connects TRBV6-1 to TRBJ2-1, with 7 bases that match TRBD2. This CDR3 region has 16 residues. Trimming at V came to 5 bases and at J to 2 bases, leaving 9 bases not matched to a gene. The germline V gene has CDR1 MNHNS and CDR2 SASEGT.

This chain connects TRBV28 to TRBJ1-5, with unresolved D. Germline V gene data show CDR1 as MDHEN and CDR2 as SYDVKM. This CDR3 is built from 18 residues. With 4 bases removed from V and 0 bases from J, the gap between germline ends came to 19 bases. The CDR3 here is CASSSPGRLDYSNQPQHF. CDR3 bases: TGTGCCAGCAGTTCTCCCGGACGGTTAGATTATAGCAATCAGCCCCAGCATTTT.

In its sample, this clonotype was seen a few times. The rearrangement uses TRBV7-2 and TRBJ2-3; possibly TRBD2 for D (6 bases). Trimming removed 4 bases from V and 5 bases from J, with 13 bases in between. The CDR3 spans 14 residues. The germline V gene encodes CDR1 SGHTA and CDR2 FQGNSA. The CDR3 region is CASSSGLSLDTQYF. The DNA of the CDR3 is TGTGCCAGCAGCTCGGGACTTTCTTTAGATACGCAGTATTTT.

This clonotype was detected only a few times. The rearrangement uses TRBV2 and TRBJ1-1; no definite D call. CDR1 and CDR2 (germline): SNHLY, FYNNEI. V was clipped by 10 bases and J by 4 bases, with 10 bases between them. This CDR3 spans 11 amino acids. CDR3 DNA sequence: TGTGCCACCCTACATGGCACTGAAGCTTTCTTT. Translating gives CATLHGTEAFF.

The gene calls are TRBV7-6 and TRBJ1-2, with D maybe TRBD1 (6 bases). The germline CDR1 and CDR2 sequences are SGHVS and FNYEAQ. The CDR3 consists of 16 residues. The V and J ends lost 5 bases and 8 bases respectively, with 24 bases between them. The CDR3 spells CASSNGRGLDSEGYTF. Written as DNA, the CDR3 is TGTGCCAGCAGCAATGGGCGGGGGCTCGACTCGGAAGGCTACACCTTC.

The CDR3 coding sequence is TGTGCCAGCAGTTACTCGAATCCACAGGGGGTTATCACTGAAGCTTTCTTT. It translates to CASSYSNPQGVITEAFF. The chain couples TRBV6-2 or TRBV6-3 to TRBJ1-1; the match to TRBD1 covers 8 bases. V shed 0 bases and J 4 bases; nucleotides not matched to a gene: 10. CDR1 and CDR2 from the germline V gene are MNHEY and SVGEGT. The CDR3 sequence is 17 residues long.

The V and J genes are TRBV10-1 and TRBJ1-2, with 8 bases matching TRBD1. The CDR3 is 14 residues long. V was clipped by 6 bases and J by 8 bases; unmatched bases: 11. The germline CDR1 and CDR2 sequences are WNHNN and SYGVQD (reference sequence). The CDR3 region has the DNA TGCGCCAGCAGCGACCGGACAGGGATGGAAGGCTACACCTTC. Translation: CASSDRTGMEGYTF.

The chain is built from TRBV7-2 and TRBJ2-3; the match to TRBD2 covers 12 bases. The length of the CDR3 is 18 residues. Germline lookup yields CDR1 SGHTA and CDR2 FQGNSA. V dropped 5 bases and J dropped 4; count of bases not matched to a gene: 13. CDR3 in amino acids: CASSKNGLAGPLADTQYF. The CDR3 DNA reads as TGTGCCAGCAGCAAGAACGGACTAGCGGGGCCCCTCGCAGATACGCAGTATTTT.